This is a list of T cell receptor beta chains from one sample in a study of T cells in Graves' hyperthyroidism and ophthalmopathy. Via MiXCR, TCRdb re-called the multiplex PCR reads, giving one row per CDR3 protein. Here the sample spans about 400,000 distinct CDR3 sequences, around 15% being singletons. Sequenced input: blood. The receptors were gathered from a man over 45 with Graves' ophthalmopathy. The CDR3 runs from the conserved cysteine through the conserved F or W. The D gene is left open where the match is weak. Size tells how often a clone was seen (once, few, many) or the class of an expanded clone, and some rows leave it out.

CDR3: CSVGQAGGEQYF; DNA: TGCAGCGTCGGCCAAGCGGGAGGCGAGCAGTACTTC; J: TRBJ2-7; D: TRBD2; V: TRBV29-1; size: many
CDR3: CASSVASDYLTNEQFF; DNA: TGTGCCAGCAGCGTAGCCAGCGACTACCTGACTAATGAGCAGTTCTTC; J: TRBJ2-1; D: -; V: TRBV9; size: -
CDR3: CASSMASENNEQFF; DNA: TGTGCCAGCAGTATGGCTAGCGAAAACAATGAGCAGTTCTTC; J: TRBJ2-1; D: -; V: TRBV7-2; size: -
CDR3: CASSSGRAGLTDTQYF; DNA: TGTGCCAGCAGCTCGGGGAGAGCGGGGCTCACAGATACGCAGTATTTT; J: TRBJ2-3; D: TRBD2; V: TRBV11-2; size: many
CDR3: CASSPGGRYEQYF; DNA: TGTGCCAGCAGCCCGGGGGGTCGGTACGAGCAGTACTTC; J: TRBJ2-7; D: TRBD2; V: TRBV28; size: many
CDR3: CASRKNGGTGANVLTF; DNA: TGTGCCAGCAGAAAGAACGGGGGGACTGGGGCCAACGTCCTGACTTTC; J: TRBJ2-6; D: TRBD2; V: TRBV6-4; size: few
CDR3: CASSPVTGGSYEQYF; DNA: TGTGCCAGCTCACCAGTAACAGGGGGGTCCTACGAGCAGTACTTC; J: TRBJ2-7; D: TRBD1; V: TRBV18; size: many
CDR3: CASSLGDQQGASTDTQYF; DNA: TGTGCCAGCAGTTTAGGGGATCAACAGGGGGCGAGCACAGATACGCAGTATTTT; J: TRBJ2-3; D: TRBD1; V: TRBV12-3/TRBV12-4; size: -
CDR3: CASSVGPADEQFF; DNA: TGTGCCAGCAGTGTAGGCCCCGCAGATGAGCAGTTCTTC; J: TRBJ2-1; D: -; V: TRBV2; size: many
CDR3: CSAGSQEGRKYEQYF; DNA: TGCAGTGCCGGTAGTCAGGAGGGCCGTAAGTACGAGCAGTACTTC; J: TRBJ2-7; D: -; V: TRBV20-1; size: few
CDR3: CATSDFADSYNEQLF; DNA: TGTGCCACCAGTGATTTCGCGGACAGCTACAATGAGCAGCTCTTC; J: TRBJ2-1; D: -; V: TRBV24-1; size: -
CDR3: CATSEPGQRNYGYTF; DNA: TGTGCCACCAGTGAACCGGGACAGAGAAACTATGGCTACACCTTC; J: TRBJ1-2; D: TRBD1; V: TRBV24-1; size: -
CDR3: CAIKETGTEKLFF; DNA: TGTGCCATCAAGGAGACAGGGACTGAAAAACTGTTTTTT; J: TRBJ1-4; D: TRBD1; V: TRBV10-3; size: -
CDR3: CAGWGNQPQHF; DNA: TGTGCCGGATGGGGTAATCAGCCCCAGCATTTT; J: TRBJ1-5; D: -; V: TRBV5-4; size: -
CDR3: CASSRKGLAGVSYEQYF; DNA: TGTGCCAGCAGCCGCAAGGGACTAGCGGGAGTGAGCTACGAGCAGTACTTC; J: TRBJ2-7; D: TRBD2; V: TRBV3-1; size: many
CDR3: CASSESVLGLAKNIQYF; DNA: TGTGCCAGCAGTGAAAGCGTTCTGGGGTTAGCCAAAAACATTCAGTACTTC; J: TRBJ2-4; D: -; V: TRBV2; size: few
CDR3: CASSPPGAKNTEAFF; DNA: TGTGCCAGCTCACCACCGGGGGCGAAGAACACTGAAGCTTTCTTT; J: TRBJ1-1; D: -; V: TRBV18; size: many
CDR3: CASSLGGFYGNTIYF; DNA: TGTGCCAGCAGTCTAGGGGGGTTCTATGGAAACACCATATATTTT; J: TRBJ1-3; D: -; V: TRBV12-3/TRBV12-4; size: few
CDR3: CASSQAAAAPYEQYF; DNA: TGCGCCAGCAGCCAAGCGGCCGCTGCGCCCTACGAGCAGTACTTC; J: TRBJ2-7; D: -; V: TRBV4-1; size: many
CDR3: CAWSVSRTPGRGQETQYF; DNA: TGTGCCTGGAGTGTTTCGCGGACACCTGGACGAGGCCAAGAGACCCAGTACTTC; J: TRBJ2-5; D: -; V: TRBV30; size: -
CDR3: CSARTSGRSEQYF; DNA: TGCAGTGCCCGGACTAGCGGGAGGTCCGAGCAGTACTTC; J: TRBJ2-7; D: TRBD2; V: TRBV20-1; size: many
CDR3: CASSLVTVNTEAFF; DNA: TGCGCCAGCAGCTTGGTGACAGTGAACACTGAAGCTTTCTTT; J: TRBJ1-1; D: -; V: TRBV5-1; size: many
CDR3: CASSLGQASTEAFF; DNA: TGTGCCAGCAGTCTTGGACAGGCGTCGACTGAAGCTTTCTTT; J: TRBJ1-1; D: TRBD1; V: TRBV3-1; size: many
CDR3: CASSISRVNTGELFF; DNA: TGTGCCAGCAGTATCAGTAGGGTTAACACCGGGGAGCTGTTTTTT; J: TRBJ2-2; D: -; V: TRBV6-1; size: few
CDR3: CASSPTRAGYGYTF; DNA: TGTGCCAGCAGTCCGACGAGGGCCGGCTATGGCTACACCTTC; J: TRBJ1-2; D: -; V: TRBV27; size: many
CDR3: CASRYGGYEQYF; DNA: TGTGCCAGCCGATACGGGGGGTACGAGCAGTACTTC; J: TRBJ2-7; D: TRBD2; V: TRBV28; size: many
CDR3: CASSENRGSSTGELFF; DNA: TGTGCCAGCAGTGAAAACAGGGGTTCAAGCACCGGGGAGCTGTTTTTT; J: TRBJ2-2; D: TRBD1; V: TRBV2; size: -
CDR3: CSARRQGNTGELFF; DNA: TGCAGTGCTAGGAGACAGGGTAACACCGGGGAGCTGTTTTTT; J: TRBJ2-2; D: TRBD1; V: TRBV20-1; size: few
CDR3: CATSGVGSYEQYF; DNA: TGTGCCACGTCCGGGGTTGGCTCCTACGAGCAGTACTTC; J: TRBJ2-7; D: -; V: TRBV24-1; size: many
CDR3: CASSMSSGGSYNEQFF; DNA: TGTGCCAGTAGTATGTCTAGCGGGGGGTCCTACAATGAGCAGTTCTTC; J: TRBJ2-1; D: TRBD2; V: TRBV19; size: few